The rows below give T cell receptor beta chains drawn from one sample of a study of OX40 agonist ivuxolimab in advanced cancers. Using immunoSEQ multiplex PCR, the repertoire was profiled, and TCRdb retains in-frame clones only, with some absent. Among approximately 60,000 clones listed, 94% were seen once. Source: CD4+ or CD8+ T cells sorted from blood, taken in a trial of the OX40 agonist ivuxolimab. The source of these receptors is an adult with an advanced solid tumor such as melanoma, head and neck, liver or kidney cancer. CDR3s leave out the opening cysteine and the closing phenylalanine or tryptophan. Fields, in order: CDR3 protein, CDR3 length, V gene.

CDR3: ASSGTGVTETQY
length: 12
V: TRBV9

CDR3: ASSEAVGGRDSYNEQF
length: 16
V: TRBV4-3

CDR3: ASSLGLEGTSSKGGPEAF
length: 18
V: TRBV5-1

CDR3: ATSRVGNVPSYGYT
length: 14
V: TRBV15

CDR3: AWSVGGTGELF
length: 11
V: TRBV30

CDR3: ASTVQDSHTDTQY
length: 13
V: TRBV2

CDR3: ATSRGGRNEKLF
length: 12
V: TRBV15

CDR3: ASSSLAGGLEQY
length: 12
V: TRBV7-2

CDR3: ASSEFGQGALDTEAF
length: 15
V: TRBV9

CDR3: ASSSFTSGISYEQY
length: 14
V: TRBV7-9

CDR3: ASSLPGQGGNQPQH
length: 14
V: TRBV28

CDR3: ASSPPAGGSYNEQF
length: 14
V: TRBV28

CDR3: ASSPERGGANVLT
length: 13
V: TRBV9

CDR3: ASSYITYFLF
length: 10
V: TRBV7-9

CDR3: ASSIGGAGELF
length: 11
V: TRBV7-6

CDR3: ASSSRDRPGNTIY
length: 13
V: TRBV19

CDR3: ASSERGQGEYSNQPQH
length: 16
V: TRBV2

CDR3: SVEGGLLSSYEQY
length: 13
V: TRBV29-1

CDR3: ATSRPGGDTQY
length: 11
V: TRBV15

CDR3: SDTIPGQGDEQF
length: 12
V: TRBV29-1

CDR3: ASSLRGNSYEQY
length: 12
V: TRBV5-4

CDR3: ASSAGFDRDQH
length: 11
V: TRBV9

CDR3: ASSPPGTEMNTEAF
length: 14
V: TRBV5-6

CDR3: ASWSGRGPETQY
length: 12
V: TRBV2

CDR3: ASSQDSSTDTQY
length: 12
V: TRBV14

CDR3: ATSRDRGIPSGELF
length: 14
V: TRBV15

CDR3: ASSLVGTGSEGNEQF
length: 15
V: TRBV7-3

CDR3: ASSFFEGRATGELF
length: 14
V: TRBV5-1

CDR3: ASSPTPIGSYEQY
length: 13
V: TRBV13

CDR3: ASSVVPSKYEQY
length: 12
V: TRBV9

CDR3: ASRGRTNEKLF
length: 11
V: TRBV6-6

CDR3: ASRPWTSGYNEQF
length: 13
V: TRBV19

CDR3: ASSWTPAADSNYGYT
length: 15
V: TRBV5-6

CDR3: ASSDREPMRGLPTYEQY
length: 17
V: TRBV6-4

CDR3: ASSPLGADGSNQPQH
length: 15
V: TRBV5-5

CDR3: ASSTLPGTRPNEQF
length: 14
V: TRBV14

CDR3: AASGRSYNEQF
length: 11
V: TRBV27

CDR3: ASSSREGKAGELF
length: 13
V: TRBV7-9

CDR3: ASSRTGGLYNEQF
length: 13
V: TRBV11-3

CDR3: ASSFGTSGNYEQY
length: 13
V: TRBV13

CDR3: AISGQGRTEAF
length: 11
V: TRBV10-3

CDR3: ASSKGGGRACGYT
length: 13
V: TRBV21-1

CDR3: HTTRDTKAYEQY
length: 12
V: TRBV9

CDR3: ASSQSNYGDHYEQY
length: 14
V: TRBV23-1

CDR3: ASSLGTGGLGEQY
length: 13
V: TRBV27

CDR3: ASSLAAGQLF
length: 10
V: TRBV7-9

CDR3: ASSDGRGSYEQY
length: 12
V: TRBV9